Given below is one TCR beta chain in context. Antigen: not known. The entry originates in a study of radiation and T cells in renal cell carcinoma. Overall study findings and caveats: Top tumor clonotypes rose in blood 2 weeks post-radiation, then contracted.

TCRdb's table, derived via immunoSEQ multiplex PCR, lists solely in-frame clones and lacks some. The table has 75,000 to 90,000 clones, about nine tenths seen once. The CDR3 is 12 residues long. Germline V CDR1 and CDR2: SQVTM, ANQGSEA. The V and J ends lost 7 bases and 15 bases respectively, with 22 bases between them. Documented time point: blood 4 weeks post-SBRT, at nephrectomy. Treatment noted: 15 Gy SBRT to primary tumor, nephrectomy 4 weeks later. Nephrectomy followed 15 Gy stereotactic body radiation by 4 weeks. The patient's renal cell carcinoma had clear cell pathology. This chain links TRBV29-1 with TRBJ2-1, with a tentative D call TRBD1 (6 bases). The sequence derives from a woman between 70 and 85 years old with renal cell carcinoma. This material consisted of blood, taken from a patient whose treatment included radiotherapy and nephrectomy. The CDR3 DNA reads TGCAGCGGTGGACAGCTCCCCTCTGCGGGGTTCTTC. As protein: CSGGQLPSAGFF.